The 16 T cell receptor beta chains reported below all come from one sample, sequenced in a study of T-cell reconstitution after alpha-beta-depleted transplantation in children. Using unique molecular identifiers, the investigators prepared the TCRbeta library. TCRdb re-called the PCR reads with MiXCR, one entry per CDR3 protein. Of hundreds of thousands of distinct CDR3 sequences listed, about 12% are singletons. The material was PBMCs, obtained before TCRalphabeta/CD19-depleted stem cell transplant. These receptor sequences come from a girl aged 2-10 years with congenital amegakaryocytic thrombocytopenia, due to receive a stem cell transplant.

This clonotype was counted at least ten times. The gene calls are TRBV7-8 and TRBJ2-3; D might be TRBD2 (6 bases). This CDR3 comprises 17 residues. CDR1 and CDR2 from the germline V gene are SGHVS and FQNEAQ. V was cut by 2 bases and J by 2 bases, with 17 bases left in between. CDR3 residues: CASSLRDSPLNTDTQYF. The DNA of the CDR3 is TGTGCCAGCAGCTTAAGGGACTCCCCATTGAACACAGATACGCAGTATTTT.

This clonotype came up many times. The chain recombines TRBV20-1 with TRBJ2-7; 8 bases are a match to TRBD2. Germline V gene sequence: CDR1 DFQATT, CDR2 SNEGSKA (reference sequence). CDR3 length equals 15 residues. Trimming cost V 3 bases and J 1 base; bases outside gene matches: 8. The CDR3: CSASGSTSASYEQYF. The CDR3 nucleotides read TGCAGTGCTAGTGGTTCGACTAGCGCGTCCTACGAGCAGTACTTC.

This clonotype came up many times. The gene calls are TRBV4-2 and TRBJ1-2, with D tentatively TRBD1 (5 bases). Trimming shortened V by 5 bases and J by 3 bases, and 22 bases separated the two germline ends. Germline CDR1 is LGHNA and CDR2 is YNFKEQ. The CDR3 is 17 amino acids. The DNA of the CDR3 is TGTGCCAGCAGCTATGGACATATCCCAAAGGACGACTATGGCTACACCTTC. It encodes CASSYGHIPKDDYGYTF.

This clonotype was seen more than once but under ten times. V usage is TRBV4-2 and J usage is TRBJ2-7, with D uncertain. The ends were cut back, 0 bases at V and 0 bases at J, with 9 bases in the middle. Germline V gene sequence: CDR1 LGHNA, CDR2 YNFKEQ. This CDR3 has 15 amino acids. This chain's CDR3 is CASSQESASSYEQYF. CDR3 bases: TGTGCCAGCAGCCAAGAATCCGCGAGCTCCTACGAGCAGTACTTC.

Details on this clonotype: A much larger clone sits a single nucleotide away, making a read error possible. V usage is TRBV12-3 or TRBV12-4 and J usage is TRBJ1-1; possible D gene TRBD1, 5 bases. CDR3 length equals 13 residues. The CDR3 loop is CGSSARENTEAFF. As DNA, the CDR3 is TGTGGCAGCAGTGCCAGGGAGAACACTGAAGCTTTCTTT.

This clonotype was counted ten times or more. The rearrangement uses TRBV19 and TRBJ2-1; no definite D call. CDR1 and CDR2 (germline): LNHDA, SQIVND (reference sequence). V was trimmed by 1 base and J by 7 bases, leaving 8 bases between them. The CDR3 contains 13 residues. The CDR3 nucleotides read TGTGCCAGTAGTATAGGGTCCGAAAATGAGCAGTTCTTC. This codes for CASSIGSENEQFF.

The chain combines TRBV15 with TRBJ2-4; D gene unclear. The CDR3 length is 12 residues. The germline gives CDR1 LNHNV, CDR2 YYDKDF (reference sequence). V was cut by 1 base and J by 8 bases, with 6 bases left in between. The CDR3 protein is CATSRANDIQYF. In DNA form, the CDR3 reads TGTGCCACCAGCAGAGCGAATGACATTCAGTACTTC.

This chain uses TRBV29-1 with TRBJ2-1, with 7 bases fitting TRBD1. Losses at the gene ends were 3 bases for V and 0 bases for J; bases not matched to a gene: 17. The germline gives CDR1 SQVTM, CDR2 ANQGSEA. The CDR3 consists of 19 residues. CDR3 sequence: CSVDDRALRGGSSYNEQFF. The CDR3 DNA is TGCAGCGTTGACGACAGGGCCCTCAGGGGTGGCAGCTCCTACAATGAGCAGTTCTTC.

The chain carries TRBV7-2 and TRBJ2-7; 11 nucleotides match TRBD2. CDR3 length: 14 amino acids. Germline trimming cut 5 bases from V and 2 bases from J; bases unmatched to any gene: 2. Germline V gene data show CDR1 as SGHTA and CDR2 as FQGNSA. CDR3 residues: CASSVTSGTYEQYF. The CDR3 DNA follows: TGTGCCAGCAGCGTGACTAGCGGGACCTACGAGCAGTACTTC.

This clonotype was observed many times. The chain combines TRBV28 with TRBJ2-2, with D hard to call. The germline gives CDR1 MDHEN, CDR2 SYDVKM. The CDR3 spans 16 residues. V shed 4 bases and J shed 3 bases, with 15 bases lying between them. The CDR3 reads CASSSGFASDTGELFF. The CDR3 region has the DNA TGTGCCAGCAGTTCCGGCTTTGCCTCAGACACCGGGGAGCTGTTTTTT.

In its sample, this clonotype was seen a few times. The chain combines TRBV20-1 with TRBJ1-4; tentative D call: TRBD1 (6 bases). V lost 6 bases and J lost 10, with 12 bases in between. Looked up from germline, CDR1 is DFQATT and CDR2 is SNEGSKA (reference sequence). CDR3 length: 11 residues. CDR3 bases: TGCAGTGCCGTAGGGGGGGGAAAACTGTTTTTT. Translated, it gives CSAVGGGKLFF.

This chain connects TRBV5-5 to TRBJ2-5; TRBD1 might be the D (6 bases). Trimming took 6 bases from V and 7 from J, leaving 19 bases between them. CDR1 SGHKS and CDR2 YYEKEE come from the germline V gene (reference sequence). This CDR3 has 14 amino acids. CDR3 sequence reads: CASMQLTGGGTQYF. The CDR3 DNA follows: TGTGCCAGCATGCAACTGACAGGCGGAGGGACCCAGTACTTC.

In this sample, this clonotype turned up many times. The rearrangement uses TRBV10-3 and TRBJ2-5, with TRBD2 matching over 9 bases. CDR1 ENHRY and CDR2 SYGVKD come from the germline V gene. The CDR3 length is 14 residues. J lost 3 bases, V lost 8 bases, and 7 bases had no gene match. CDR3 protein: CAIGATSGEETQYF. The CDR3 DNA sequence: TGTGCCATCGGAGCGACTAGCGGTGAAGAGACCCAGTACTTC.

The rearrangement uses TRBV20-1 and TRBJ2-1; 11 bases align to TRBD2. The V and J ends lost 1 base and 0 bases, in that order; junction bases with no gene match: 5. Per germline, CDR1 DFQATT and CDR2 SNEGSKA (reference sequence). CDR3 length equals 17 residues. The CDR3 loop is CSARGGLAESSYNEQFF. DNA for the CDR3: TGCAGTGCTAGAGGGGGACTAGCGGAAAGCTCCTACAATGAGCAGTTCTTC.

This clonotype was observed a few times. The chain carries TRBV7-9 and TRBJ2-7; 8 nucleotides agree with TRBD2. Trimming cost V 4 bases and J 6 bases; bases outside gene matches: 5. Germline CDR1 reads SEHNR; CDR2 reads FQNEAQ (reference sequence). This CDR3 is 13 amino acids long. CDR3 sequence: CASSSEREFEQYF. CDR3 sequence (DNA): TGTGCCAGCAGCTCCGAGCGGGAGTTCGAGCAGTACTTC.

This clonotype was counted ten times or more. The chain links TRBV29-1 to TRBJ2-2; D gene unclear. The CDR3 sequence is 11 residues long. CDR1 is SQVTM and CDR2 is ANQGSEA in the germline V gene. V lost 4 bases and J lost 6, with 6 bases in between. In DNA, the CDR3 is TGCAGCGTTGGGTTGGCCGGGGAGCTGTTTTTT. Protein: CSVGLAGELFF.